A selection of T cell receptor beta chains follows, all from one sample in a study of blood T cell repertoires in COVID-19. Here immunoSEQ multiplex PCR was the method, and the copy in TCRdb shows in-frame clones only, minus some. The table has tens of thousands of clones, around nine tenths seen once. The sample taken for sequencing was peripheral blood. The receptors originated from a man aged 65 to 85 with active or convalescent COVID-19. Both conserved end residues are part of each CDR3. The D gene is left open where the match is weak. A row's size may be missing; if present it is once, few, many or a size class.

>-|15|-|TRBV4-3|TRBJ2-6
TGCGCCAGCAGCCAAGGTACAGCTGGGGCCAACGTCCTGACTTTC
CASSQGTAGANVLTF
>-|12|-|TRBV2|TRBJ1-1
TGTGCCAGCAACCCACCGGGCACTGAAGCTTTCTTT
CASNPPGTEAFF
>TRBD1|16|-|TRBV18|TRBJ2-3
TGTGCCAGCTCACCACTAAGGACAGGACTCACAGATACGCAGTATTTT
CASSPLRTGLTDTQYF
>TRBD2|16|few|TRBV11-2|TRBJ2-1
TGTGCCAGCAGCCCGACGGGACTAGCGGACTACAATGAGCAGTTCTTC
CASSPTGLADYNEQFF
>-|13|-|TRBV11-2|TRBJ2-3
TGTGCCAGCAGCGACTTTCGGGGAGATACGCAGTATTTT
CASSDFRGDTQYF
>-|15|few|TRBV6-2/TRBV6-3|TRBJ1-2
TGTGCCAGCAGTTACTCAGAGACAGACTACTATGGCTACACCTTC
CASSYSETDYYGYTF
>TRBD2|15|few|TRBV9|TRBJ2-3
TGTGCCAGCAGCGTACTAGCGGGGCGCACAGATACGCAGTATTTT
CASSVLAGRTDTQYF
>-|17|-|TRBV30|TRBJ2-5
TGTGCCTGGAGTGTACTAAGGCCTCAGGGGTATCGAGAGACCCAGTACTTC
CAWSVLRPQGYRETQYF
>-|15|-|TRBV18|TRBJ1-3
TGTGCCAGCTCCAACGTCCGGGGCTCTGGAAACACCATATATTTT
CASSNVRGSGNTIYF
>-|15|-|TRBV6-6|TRBJ1-2
TGTGCCAGCAACGTACAGGGAAGGGCAAACTATGGCTACACCTTC
CASNVQGRANYGYTF
>-|14|-|TRBV5-1|TRBJ1-3
TGCGCCAGCAGACTGACAGGAGACGGAAACACCATATATTTT
CASRLTGDGNTIYF
>-|14|-|TRBV5-6|TRBJ1-2
TGTGCCAGCAGCTTGGGGAGGGGAAGGAGTGGCTACACCTTC
CASSLGRGRSGYTF
>-|13|-|TRBV2|TRBJ1-3
TGTGCCAGCAGTGAACAGGGTGGAAACACCATATATTTT
CASSEQGGNTIYF
>-|15|-|TRBV4-3|TRBJ1-2
TGCGCCAGCAGCCAAAATCGGGGTTCCGGGTATGGCTACACCTTC
CASSQNRGSGYGYTF
>TRBD2|17|-|TRBV28|TRBJ2-6
TGTGCCAGCAGTTTCCTAGCGGTGTCCTCTGGGGCCAACGTCCTGACTTTC
CASSFLAVSSGANVLTF
>-|13|-|TRBV11-3|TRBJ2-2
TGTGCCAGCAGCTTTTCCTACACCGGGGAGCTGTTTTTT
CASSFSYTGELFF
>-|16|-|TRBV18|TRBJ2-1
TGTGCCAGCTCACCCAGTGCGGGCAGCTCCTACAATGAGCAGTTCTTC
CASSPSAGSSYNEQFF
>-|15|-|TRBV7-9|TRBJ1-5
TGTGCCAGCAGCCGCACAGGGACGGGTGGGGAGCCCCAGCATTTT
CASSRTGTGGEPQHF
>TRBD1|14|once|TRBV3-1/TRBV3-2|TRBJ2-5
TGTGCCAGCAGCGTCGACAGGGGACAAGAGACCCAGTACTTC
CASSVDRGQETQYF
>TRBD1|14|-|TRBV6-5|TRBJ2-7
TGTGCCAGCAGCCTCCTGACAGGGACCATCGAGCAGTACTTC
CASSLLTGTIEQYF
>TRBD2|16|-|TRBV3-1/TRBV3-2|TRBJ2-3
TGTGCCAGCAGCCAAGGGGCTAGCGGGGCGACAGATACGCAGTATTTT
CASSQGASGATDTQYF
>-|16|-|TRBV7-2|TRBJ1-5
TGTGCCAGCAGCCCCCCCGGGTGGGCAGGGTGGCAGCCCCAGCATTTT
CASSPPGWAGWQPQHF
>-|17|-|TRBV19|TRBJ2-2
TGTGCCAGTACTGATCGCCGATCTACTCCGAACACCGGGGAGCTGTTTTTT
CASTDRRSTPNTGELFF
>-|13|-|TRBV5-1|TRBJ1-1
TGCGCCAGCAGCTTCGCTCGAACGGAGAAAGCTTTCTTT
CASSFARTEKAFF
>-|13|-|TRBV10-3|TRBJ2-3
TGTGCCATCCGAGGCCCGGCGACCGATACGCAGTATTTT
CAIRGPATDTQYF
>-|12|-|TRBV18|TRBJ2-7
TGTGCCAGCTCACCCGCGGGATACGAGCAGTACTTC
CASSPAGYEQYF
>-|12|-|TRBV3-1/TRBV3-2|TRBJ1-2
TGTGCCAGCAGCTCGACTTGGGGCGGCTACACCTTC
CASSSTWGGYTF
>-|13|-|TRBV19|TRBJ1-1
TGTGCCAGTCGGAGGCGTGGAGAAGCGGAAGCTTTCTTT
CASRRRGEAEAFF
>-|13|-|TRBV27|TRBJ1-1
TGTGCCAGCAGTTTATCGAGAAACACTGAAGCTTTCTTT
CASSLSRNTEAFF
>-|13|-|TRBV15|TRBJ1-4
TGTGCCACCAGCAGAGTTTGGCAGGGGAAACTGTTTTTT
CATSRVWQGKLFF
>-|15|-|TRBV6-1|TRBJ1-4
TGTGCCAGCAGTGAAATAACAGGGAGGGGGGAAAAACTGTTTTTT
CASSEITGRGEKLFF
>TRBD2|17|-|TRBV7-9|TRBJ2-7
TGTGCCAGCAGCTCCTATAGAACTAGCGGGGACATAAACGAGCAGTACTTC
CASSSYRTSGDINEQYF
>-|13|-|TRBV7-2|TRBJ2-5
TGTGCCAGCAGCTTCGCCTTTCGGGAGACCCAGTACTTC
CASSFAFRETQYF
>TRBD1|13|-|TRBV5-1|TRBJ2-7
TGCGCCAGCAGCTGGACAGGGGACTACGAGCAGTACTTC
CASSWTGDYEQYF
>-|13|-|TRBV5-1|TRBJ2-5
TGCGCCAGCAGCCCCAACTACAGGGAGACCCAGTACTTC
CASSPNYRETQYF
>-|16|-|TRBV9|TRBJ1-4
TGTGCCAGCAGCGTAGCGGGGGGGAGTGGCGTGGGAAAACTGTTTTTT
CASSVAGGSGVGKLFF